A single sample gave rise to the 3 T cell receptor beta chains below, sequenced in a study of blood T cell repertoires in COVID-19. Produced via immunoSEQ multiplex PCR; TCRdb's table is partial and in-frame only. This sample carries 150,000 or so clones, roughly 85% of them seen once, and the ten largest clones take over 15%. The sample comprised PBMCs or T cells enriched from blood (not recorded which). These receptor sequences come from a man aged 60-69 years who had recovered from COVID-19.

The chain joins TRBV10-3 to TRBJ1-5; the D gene is possibly TRBD1 (5 bases). V shed 8 bases and J shed 6 bases, with 14 bases lying between them. The CDR3 consists of 13 residues. Germline V gene sequence: CDR1 ENHRY, CDR2 SYGVKD. CDR3 bases: TGTGCCATCGCGTGGGGGGTGACTCAGCCCCAGCATTTT. Residues: CAIAWGVTQPQHF.

The chain has TRBV2 and TRBJ1-1; weak D call: TRBD1 (6 bases). Trimming cost V 3 bases and J 2 bases, with 10 bases left between them. This CDR3 spans 14 amino acids. CDR1 and CDR2 from the germline V gene are SNHLY and FYNNEI. CDR3: CASSEGGLNTEAFF. The CDR3 DNA reads as TGTGCCAGCAGTGAGGGGGGGCTTAACACTGAAGCTTTCTTT.

This chain joins TRBV5-4 and TRBJ1-1, with D uncertain. The CDR3 totals 12 residues. The V and J ends lost 1 base and 6 bases respectively, with 7 bases between them. In germline, CDR1 is SGHNT, CDR2 YYREEE (reference sequence). CDR3 coding DNA: TGTGCCAGCAGCTTGCTAGACGCTGAAGCTTTCTTT. Residues: CASSLLDAEAFF.